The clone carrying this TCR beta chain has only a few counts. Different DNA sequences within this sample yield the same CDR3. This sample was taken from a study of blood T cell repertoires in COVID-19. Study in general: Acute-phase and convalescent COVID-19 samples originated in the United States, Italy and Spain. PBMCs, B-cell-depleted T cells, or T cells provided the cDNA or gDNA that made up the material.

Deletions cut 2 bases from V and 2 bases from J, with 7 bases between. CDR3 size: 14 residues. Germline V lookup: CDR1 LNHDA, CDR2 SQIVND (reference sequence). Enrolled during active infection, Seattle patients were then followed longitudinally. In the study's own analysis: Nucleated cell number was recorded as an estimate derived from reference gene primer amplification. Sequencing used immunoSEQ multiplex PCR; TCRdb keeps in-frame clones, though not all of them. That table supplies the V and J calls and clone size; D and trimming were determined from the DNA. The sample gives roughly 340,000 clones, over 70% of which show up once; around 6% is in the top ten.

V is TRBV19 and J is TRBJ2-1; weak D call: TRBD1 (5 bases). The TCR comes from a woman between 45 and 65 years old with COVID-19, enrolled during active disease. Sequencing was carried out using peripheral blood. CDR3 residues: CASSIQGPYNEQFF. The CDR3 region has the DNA TGTGCCAGTAGTATACAGGGCCCCTACAATGAGCAGTTCTTC.